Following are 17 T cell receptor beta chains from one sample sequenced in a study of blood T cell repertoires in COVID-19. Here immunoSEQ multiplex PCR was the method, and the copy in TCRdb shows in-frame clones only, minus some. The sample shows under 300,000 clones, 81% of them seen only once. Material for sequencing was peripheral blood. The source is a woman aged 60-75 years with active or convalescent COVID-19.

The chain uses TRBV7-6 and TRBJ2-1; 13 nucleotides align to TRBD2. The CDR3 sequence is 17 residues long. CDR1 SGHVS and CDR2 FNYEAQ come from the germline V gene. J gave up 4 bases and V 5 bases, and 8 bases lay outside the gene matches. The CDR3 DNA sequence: TGTGCCAGCAGCCCTATACTACTAGCGGGGGGGTACAATGAGCAGTTCTTC. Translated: CASSPILLAGGYNEQFF.

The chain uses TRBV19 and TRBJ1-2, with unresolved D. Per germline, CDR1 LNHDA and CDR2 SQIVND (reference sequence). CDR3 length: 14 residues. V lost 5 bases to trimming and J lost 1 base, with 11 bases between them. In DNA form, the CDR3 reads TGTGCCAGTAGTCCGCCTGGACTTAACTATGGCTACACCTTC. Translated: CASSPPGLNYGYTF.

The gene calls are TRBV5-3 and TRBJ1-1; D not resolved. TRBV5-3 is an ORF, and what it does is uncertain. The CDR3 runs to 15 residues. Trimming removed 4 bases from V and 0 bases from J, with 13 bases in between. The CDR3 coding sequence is TGTGCCAGAAGCCCCCAGACACAGATGAACACTGAAGCTTTCTTT. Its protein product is CARSPQTQMNTEAFF.

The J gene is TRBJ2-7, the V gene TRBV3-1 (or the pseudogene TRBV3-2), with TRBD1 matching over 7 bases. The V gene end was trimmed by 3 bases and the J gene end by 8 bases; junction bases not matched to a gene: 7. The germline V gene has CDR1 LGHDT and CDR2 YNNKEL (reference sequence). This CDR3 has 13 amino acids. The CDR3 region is CASSQTGPAKQYF. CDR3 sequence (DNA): TGTGCCAGCAGCCAGACAGGGCCGGCCAAGCAGTACTTC.

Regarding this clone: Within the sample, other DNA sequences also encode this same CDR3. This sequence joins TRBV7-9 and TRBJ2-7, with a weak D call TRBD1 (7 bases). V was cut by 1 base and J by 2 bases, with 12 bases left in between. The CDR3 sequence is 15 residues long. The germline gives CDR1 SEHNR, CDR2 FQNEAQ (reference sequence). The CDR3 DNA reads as TGTGCCAGCAGCTTAGGGCAGGGGGGCACCTACGAGCAGTACTTC. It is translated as CASSLGQGGTYEQYF. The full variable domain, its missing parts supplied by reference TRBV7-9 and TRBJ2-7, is DTGVSQNPRHKITKRGQNVTFRCDPISEHNRLYWYRQTLGQGPEFLTYFQNEAQLEKSRLLSDRFSAERPKGSFSTLEIQRTEQGDSAMYLCASSLGQGGTYEQYFGPGTRLTVT.

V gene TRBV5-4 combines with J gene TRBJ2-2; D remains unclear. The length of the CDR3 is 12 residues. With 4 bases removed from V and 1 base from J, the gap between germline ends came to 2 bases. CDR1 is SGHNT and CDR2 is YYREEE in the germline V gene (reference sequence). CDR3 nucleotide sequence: TGTGCCAGCAGCCAGAACACCGGGGAGCTGTTTTTT. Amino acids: CASSQNTGELFF.

CDR3 nucleotide sequence: TGTGCCAGCAGCTTAGATGAGTCGAAGCAGTACTTC. Encoded protein: CASSLDESKQYF. The chain combines TRBV11-3 with TRBJ2-7; no reliable D call. The V end lost 0 bases, the J end lost 8 bases, and 8 bases lay between the germline ends. The length of the CDR3 is 12 residues. Germline V gene data show CDR1 as SGHNT and CDR2 as YENEEA.

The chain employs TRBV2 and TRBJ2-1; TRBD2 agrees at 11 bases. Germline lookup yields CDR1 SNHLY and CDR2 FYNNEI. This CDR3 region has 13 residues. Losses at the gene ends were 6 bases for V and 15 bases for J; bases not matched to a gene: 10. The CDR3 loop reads CASRELAGEGAFF. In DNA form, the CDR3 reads TGTGCCAGCAGGGAACTAGCGGGGGAAGGAGCGTTCTTC.

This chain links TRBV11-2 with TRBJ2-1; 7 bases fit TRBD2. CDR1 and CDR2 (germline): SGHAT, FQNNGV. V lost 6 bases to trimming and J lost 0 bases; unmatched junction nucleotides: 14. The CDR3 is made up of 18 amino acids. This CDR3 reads CASSYGTNTPSSYNEQFF. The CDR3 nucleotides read TGTGCCAGCAGTTATGGGACTAACACTCCTAGCTCCTACAATGAGCAGTTCTTC. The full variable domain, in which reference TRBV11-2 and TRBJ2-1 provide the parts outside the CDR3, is EAGVAQSPRYKIIEKRQSVAFWCNPISGHATLYWYQQILGQGPKLLIQFQNNGVVDDSQLPKDRFSAERLKGVDSTLKIQPAKLEDSAVYLCASSYGTNTPSSYNEQFFGPGTRLTVL.

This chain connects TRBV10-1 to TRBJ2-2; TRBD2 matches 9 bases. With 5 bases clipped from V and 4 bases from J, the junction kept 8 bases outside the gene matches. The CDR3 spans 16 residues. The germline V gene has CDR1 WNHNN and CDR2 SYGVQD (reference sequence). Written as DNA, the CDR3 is TGCGCCAGCAGTCCAAGGCGGGGGGGGCGCACCGGGGAGCTGTTTTTT. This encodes CASSPRRGGRTGELFF.

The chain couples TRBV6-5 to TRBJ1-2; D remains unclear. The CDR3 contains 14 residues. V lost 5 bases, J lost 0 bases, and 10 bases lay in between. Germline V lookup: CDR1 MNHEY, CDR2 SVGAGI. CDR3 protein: CASSPDGANYGYTF. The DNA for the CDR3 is TGTGCCAGCAGTCCCGACGGAGCTAACTATGGCTACACCTTC.

The CDR3, as DNA: TGTGCCAGCAGCGTAAAGGCTGGAGGGGCCCGCGATGGCTACACCTTC. It codes for CASSVKAGGARDGYTF. This chain joins TRBV9 and TRBJ1-2, with D possibly being TRBD1 (5 bases). V lost 1 base and J 6 bases, leaving 19 bases between the germline ends. The germline V gene encodes CDR1 SGDLS and CDR2 YYNGEE. CDR3 size: 16 residues.

In nucleotides, the CDR3 is TGTGCCAGCAGTTTTGGCAGGAACACCGGGGAGCTGTTTTTT. Residues: CASSFGRNTGELFF. J is TRBJ2-2 and V is TRBV27; D ambiguous. CDR1 and CDR2 from the germline V gene are MNHEY and SMNVEV (reference sequence). The CDR3 has 14 residues. Between the trimmed V and J ends, which lost 3 bases and 1 base, there was a span of 6 bases.

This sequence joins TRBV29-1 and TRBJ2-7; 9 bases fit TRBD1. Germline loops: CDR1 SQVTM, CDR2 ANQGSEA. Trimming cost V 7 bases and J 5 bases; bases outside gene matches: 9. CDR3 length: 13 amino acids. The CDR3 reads CSAHPGTGNEQYF. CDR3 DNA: TGCAGCGCCCATCCCGGGACAGGGAACGAGCAGTACTTC.

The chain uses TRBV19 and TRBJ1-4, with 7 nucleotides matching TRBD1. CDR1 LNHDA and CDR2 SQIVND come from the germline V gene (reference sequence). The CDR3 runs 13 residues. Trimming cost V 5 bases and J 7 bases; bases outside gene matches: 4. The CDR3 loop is CASSPQGGEKLFF. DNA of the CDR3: TGTGCCAGTAGTCCGCAGGGGGGTGAAAAACTGTTTTTT.

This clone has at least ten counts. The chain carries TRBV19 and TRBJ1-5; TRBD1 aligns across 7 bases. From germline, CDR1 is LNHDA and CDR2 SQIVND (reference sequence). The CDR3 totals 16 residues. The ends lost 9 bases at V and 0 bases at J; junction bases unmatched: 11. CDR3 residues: CARPLGGRHSNQPQHF. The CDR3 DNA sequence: TGTGCCAGGCCTCTAGGGGGCAGGCATAGCAATCAGCCCCAGCATTTT.

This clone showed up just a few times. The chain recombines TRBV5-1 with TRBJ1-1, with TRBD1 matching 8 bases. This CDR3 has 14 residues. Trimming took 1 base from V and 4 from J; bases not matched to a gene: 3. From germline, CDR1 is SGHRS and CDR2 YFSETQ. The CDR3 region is CASSLRTGSTEAFF. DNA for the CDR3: TGCGCCAGCAGCTTGCGGACAGGGAGCACTGAAGCTTTCTTT. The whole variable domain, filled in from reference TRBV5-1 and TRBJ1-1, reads KAGVTQTPRYLIKTRGQQVTLSCSPISGHRSVSWYQQTPGQGLQFLFEYFSETQRNKGNFPGRFSGRQFSNSRSEMNVSTLELGDSALYLCASSLRTGSTEAFFGQGTRLTVV.